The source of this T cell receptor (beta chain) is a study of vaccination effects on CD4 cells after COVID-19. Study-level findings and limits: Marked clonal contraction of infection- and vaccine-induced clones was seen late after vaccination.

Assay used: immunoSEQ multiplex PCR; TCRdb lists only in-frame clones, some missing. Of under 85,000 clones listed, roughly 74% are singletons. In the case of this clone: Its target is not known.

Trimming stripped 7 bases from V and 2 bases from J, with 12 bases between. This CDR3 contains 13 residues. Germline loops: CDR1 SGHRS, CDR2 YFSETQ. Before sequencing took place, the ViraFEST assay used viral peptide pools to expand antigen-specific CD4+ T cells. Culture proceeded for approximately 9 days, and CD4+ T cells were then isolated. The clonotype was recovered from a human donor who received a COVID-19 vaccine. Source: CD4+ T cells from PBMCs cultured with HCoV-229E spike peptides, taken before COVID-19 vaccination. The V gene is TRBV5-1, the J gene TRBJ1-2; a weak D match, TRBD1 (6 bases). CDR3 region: CASGPGTNYGYTF. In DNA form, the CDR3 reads TGCGCCAGCGGACCCGGGACAAACTATGGCTACACCTTC.